A selection of T cell receptor beta chains follows, all from one sample in a study of cytomegalovirus exposure and HLA in healthy donors. Using immunoSEQ multiplex PCR, the repertoire was profiled, and TCRdb retains in-frame clones only, with some absent. The sample shows 110,000 to 150,000 clones, over 60% of them seen only once. The sample consisted of PBMCs. These receptors originate from a man in his forties or fifties in good health and CMV-seronegative. The CDR3 runs from the conserved cysteine through the conserved F or W. Fields, in order: clone size, D gene, J gene, V gene, CDR3 protein, CDR3 DNA. The D gene is left open where the match is weak. Rows give clone size only sometimes, using once, few, many, or a class for an expanded clone.

.	TRBD1	TRBJ2-7	TRBV15	CATQLDRGLGEQYF	TGTGCCACCCAATTGGACAGGGGGCTGGGCGAGCAGTACTTC
.	TRBD2	TRBJ2-1	TRBV7-9	CASSPWGVAGGRNEQFF	TGTGCCAGCAGCCCTTGGGGGGTAGCGGGGGGTCGGAATGAGCAGTTCTTC
.	.	TRBJ2-4	TRBV5-1	CASSIRDSGWEDPRNIQYF	TGCGCCAGCAGCATCAGAGACAGTGGTTGGGAGGACCCACGTAACATTCAGTACTTC
.	.	TRBJ1-6	TRBV5-4	CASSRPGESYNSPLHF	TGTGCCAGCAGCCGGCCGGGGGAATCCTATAATTCACCCCTCCACTTT
.	TRBD2	TRBJ2-7	TRBV7-3	CASSPLAGGRNEQYF	TGTGCCAGCAGCCCGCTAGCGGGGGGGAGAAACGAGCAGTACTTC
.	TRBD2	TRBJ2-1	TRBV5-1	CASSLARLADYNEQFF	TGCGCCAGCAGCTTGGCCCGGCTAGCGGACTACAATGAGCAGTTCTTC
.	TRBD2	TRBJ2-1	TRBV4-1	CASSQTSGSRWDEQFF	TGCGCCAGCAGCCAAACAAGCGGGAGTCGATGGGATGAGCAGTTCTTC
.	TRBD2	TRBJ2-5	TRBV7-9	CASSQLAAQETQYF	TGTGCCAGCAGCCAACTAGCGGCGCAAGAGACCCAGTACTTC
.	TRBD1	TRBJ2-1	TRBV6-5	CASSLYGTGVYNEQFF	TGTGCCAGCAGTTTGTACGGGACAGGGGTCTACAATGAGCAGTTCTTC
.	.	TRBJ2-2	TRBV11-2	CASSPTRGLRGGELFF	TGTGCCAGCAGCCCTACGAGAGGGCTCCGGGGTGGGGAGCTGTTTTTT
few	TRBD1	TRBJ2-7	TRBV10-1	CASSGDRGDEQYF	TGCGCCAGCAGTGGTGACAGGGGAGACGAGCAGTACTTC
.	TRBD1	TRBJ2-7	TRBV7-6	CASSSSGTGDYEQYF	TGTGCCAGCAGCTCATCCGGGACAGGGGATTACGAGCAGTACTTC
few	.	TRBJ1-2	TRBV11-2	CASSSFGQTIEANYGYTF	TGTGCCAGCAGCTCCTTTGGACAGACCATCGAAGCTAACTATGGCTACACCTTC
.	TRBD1	TRBJ2-2	TRBV5-6	CASSIGQGTTGELFF	TGTGCCAGCAGCATAGGACAGGGAACCACCGGGGAGCTGTTTTTT
.	.	TRBJ2-7	TRBV5-4	CASSTTRGYEQYF	TGTGCCAGCAGCACTACGCGGGGCTACGAGCAGTACTTC
.	.	TRBJ2-1	TRBV27	CASSLASSYNEQFF	TGTGCCAGCAGTTTAGCGAGCTCCTACAATGAGCAGTTCTTC
.	TRBD2	TRBJ2-7	TRBV5-1	CASSLGLAASYEQYF	TGCGCCAGCAGCTTGGGACTAGCGGCTTCCTACGAGCAGTACTTC
.	.	TRBJ2-5	TRBV5-4	CASSSPSEETQYF	TGTGCCAGCAGCTCTCCCTCGGAGGAGACCCAGTACTTC
once	.	TRBJ2-7	TRBV28	CASSLSPGYEQYF	TGTGCCAGCAGTTTATCCCCGGGCTACGAGCAGTACTTC
.	.	TRBJ1-5	TRBV30	CAWSLRDNQPQHF	TGTGCCTGGAGTTTGAGGGACAATCAGCCCCAGCATTTT
few	TRBD1	TRBJ1-2	TRBV28	CASSFLDRGLSGYTF	TGTGCCAGCAGTTTCCTGGACAGGGGGCTTTCTGGCTACACCTTC
.	.	TRBJ2-4	TRBV2	CASSGPLTTKNIQYF	TGTGCCAGCAGTGGGCCCTTAACGACCAAAAACATTCAGTACTTC
.	TRBD2	TRBJ2-1	TRBV11-2	CASSSPLAGYNEQFF	TGTGCCAGCAGCTCCCCACTAGCGGGTTACAATGAGCAGTTCTTC
.	.	TRBJ1-2	TRBV7-9	CASSLVAREEGYTF	TGTGCCAGCAGCTTAGTGGCGAGGGAGGAAGGCTACACCTTC
once	.	TRBJ1-1	TRBV7-2	CASSLEPAGANTEAFF	TGTGCCAGCAGCTTAGAGCCCGCAGGGGCTAACACTGAAGCTTTCTTT
.	.	TRBJ1-6	TRBV2	CASRQQFSYNSPLHF	TGTGCCAGCAGACAGCAATTCTCCTATAATTCACCCCTCCACTTT
.	TRBD2	TRBJ2-1	TRBV7-8	CASSQSGRLNNEQFF	TGTGCCAGCAGCCAGAGCGGGAGGCTAAACAATGAGCAGTTCTTC
.	.	TRBJ2-7	TRBV4-2	CASSPLGTGSSYEQYF	TGTGCCAGCAGCCCCTTAGGCACGGGGAGCTCCTACGAGCAGTACTTC
once	TRBD2	TRBJ2-2	TRBV10-1	CASSSRTSTSDTGELFF	TGCGCCAGCAGTTCCCGGACTAGCACCTCGGACACCGGGGAGCTGTTTTTT
.	.	TRBJ1-1	TRBV6-5	CASSYSTQSDNTEAFF	TGTGCCAGCAGTTACTCGACACAGTCAGACAACACTGAAGCTTTCTTT
few	TRBD1	TRBJ2-2	TRBV6-5	CASSYGDRVYPGELFF	TGTGCCAGCAGTTACGGGGACAGGGTCTATCCCGGGGAGCTGTTTTTT
.	TRBD1	TRBJ1-1	TRBV10-3	CAISEPGTANTEAFF	TGTGCCATCAGTGAGCCCGGGACAGCGAACACTGAAGCTTTCTTT
.	.	TRBJ2-7	TRBV7-2	CASSLEGGDYEQYF	TGTGCCAGCAGCTTAGAGGGCGGGGACTACGAGCAGTACTTC
.	TRBD1	TRBJ1-1	TRBV4-1	CASSQVRTGMNTEAFF	TGCGCCAGCAGCCAAGTAAGGACAGGGATGAACACTGAAGCTTTCTTT
.	TRBD2	TRBJ2-1	TRBV30	CAWSGGSGKYNEQFF	TGTGCCTGGAGCGGGGGTAGCGGGAAATACAATGAGCAGTTCTTC
.	.	TRBJ2-1	TRBV5-5	CASSQLAVYEQFF	TGTGCCAGCAGCCAACTAGCTGTCTATGAGCAGTTCTTC
.	.	TRBJ1-6	TRBV7-9	CASSLEGTVDNSPLHF	TGTGCCAGCAGCTTAGAAGGGACTGTGGATAATTCACCCCTCCACTTT
.	TRBD2	TRBJ2-3	TRBV6-4	CASSETSGGTDTQYF	TGTGCCAGCAGTGAAACTAGCGGGGGGACAGATACGCAGTATTTT
.	.	TRBJ1-6	TRBV18	CASSRTGKNLNSPLHF	TGTGCCAGCTCACGGACGGGGAAGAATTTAAATTCACCCCTCCACTTT
.	.	TRBJ1-5	TRBV6-1	CASSEAHGLTDQPQNF	TGTGCCAGCAGTGAAGCGCACGGGTTGACTGATCAGCCCCAGAATTTT
.	TRBD1	TRBJ1-2	TRBV29-1	CSVEDRVDYGYTF	TGCAGCGTTGAGGACAGGGTTGACTATGGCTACACCTTC
.	TRBD1	TRBJ2-7	TRBV30	CAWSPDRGWEQYF	TGTGCCTGGAGCCCGGACAGGGGTTGGGAGCAGTACTTC
.	TRBD2	TRBJ2-7	TRBV2	CASSGAGTSGGSSYEQYF	TGTGCCAGCAGTGGGGCCGGGACTAGCGGGGGAAGCTCCTACGAGCAGTACTTC
.	.	TRBJ1-3	TRBV5-1	CASSLGFSGLRSSGNTIYF	TGCGCCAGCAGCTTGGGTTTCTCGGGACTCCGAAGCTCTGGAAACACCATATATTTT
.	TRBD2	TRBJ2-1	TRBV19	CASTRRTSGNEQFF	TGTGCCAGTACCCGGCGGACTAGCGGGAATGAGCAGTTCTTC
few	TRBD2	TRBJ2-1	TRBV29-1	CSGGGASGGNEQFF	TGCAGCGGAGGCGGGGCTAGCGGGGGAAATGAGCAGTTCTTC
.	.	TRBJ1-1	TRBV10-2	CASTPGGARTEAFF	TGCGCCAGCACCCCTGGGGGGGCGCGGACTGAAGCTTTCTTT
.	.	TRBJ2-2	TRBV7-9	CASTKLSTGELFF	TGTGCCAGCACCAAACTAAGCACCGGGGAGCTGTTTTTT
few	TRBD1	TRBJ2-3	TRBV27	CASSPSGGDTQYF	TGTGCCAGCAGTCCGTCAGGGGGAGATACGCAGTATTTT
.	TRBD2	TRBJ2-7	TRBV27	CASSLGLAESSYEQYF	TGTGCCAGCAGTTTGGGGCTAGCGGAAAGCTCCTACGAGCAGTACTTC
.	TRBD1	TRBJ2-1	TRBV13	CASSVRQGRGHNEQFF	TGTGCCAGCAGCGTCCGCCAGGGCAGGGGGCACAATGAGCAGTTCTTC
.	TRBD1	TRBJ1-2	TRBV9	CASSADRAFYGYTF	TGTGCCAGCAGCGCGGACAGGGCGTTCTATGGCTACACCTTC
.	.	TRBJ1-5	TRBV9	CASSVVNCMPGNQPQHF	TGTGCCAGCAGCGTAGTCAACTGTATGCCTGGCAATCAGCCCCAGCATTTT
few	TRBD1	TRBJ2-1	TRBV6-1	CASSVARGRGEQFF	TGTGCCAGCAGTGTAGCCAGGGGGCGGGGTGAGCAGTTCTTC
.	TRBD1	TRBJ1-2	TRBV6-1	CASSEDRGNYGYTF	TGTGCCAGCAGTGAAGACAGGGGTAACTATGGCTACACCTTC
.	TRBD2	TRBJ2-3	TRBV7-3	CASSLLGGRRTDTQYF	TGTGCCAGCAGCTTATTGGGGGGGAGAAGGACAGATACGCAGTATTTT
.	TRBD1	TRBJ1-2	TRBV7-9	CASSSTGTNYGYTF	TGTGCCAGCAGCTCGACAGGGACTAACTATGGCTACACCTTC
.	.	TRBJ1-5	TRBV19	CASNSGYQPQHF	TGTGCCTCGAACTCAGGGTATCAGCCCCAGCATTTT
.	.	TRBJ1-1	TRBV7-2	CASSLDRVSTEAFF	TGTGCCAGCAGCTTAGACAGGGTGAGCACTGAAGCTTTCTTT
.	TRBD2	TRBJ2-1	TRBV2	CAGRGTSGIYNEQFF	TGTGCCGGACGGGGAACTAGCGGAATTTACAATGAGCAGTTCTTC